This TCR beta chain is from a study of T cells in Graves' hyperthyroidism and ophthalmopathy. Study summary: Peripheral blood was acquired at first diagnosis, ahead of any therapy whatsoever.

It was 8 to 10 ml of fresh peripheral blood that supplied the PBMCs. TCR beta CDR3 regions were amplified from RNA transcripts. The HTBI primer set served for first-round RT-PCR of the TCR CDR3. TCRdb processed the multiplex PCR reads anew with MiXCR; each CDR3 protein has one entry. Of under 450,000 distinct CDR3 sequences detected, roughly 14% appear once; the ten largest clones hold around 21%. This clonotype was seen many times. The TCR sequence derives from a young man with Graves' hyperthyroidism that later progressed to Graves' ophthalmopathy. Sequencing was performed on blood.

CDR3 sequence: CASSFGQANYGYTF. The CDR3, as DNA: TGCGCCAGCAGCTTTGGACAGGCTAACTATGGCTACACCTTC. This chain connects TRBV5-1 to TRBJ1-2, with 7 bases fitting TRBD1. Trimming took 2 bases from V and 0 from J; bases not matched to a gene: 1. CDR1 is SGHRS and CDR2 is YFSETQ in the germline V gene. The CDR3 is 14 amino acids.